This paragraph covers one T cell receptor beta chain sequence. The CDR3 loop spans 14 amino acids. Germline V lookup: CDR1 LGHDT, CDR2 YNNKEL (reference sequence). V lost 0 bases and J lost 3, with 9 bases in between. The data belong to a study of blood T cell repertoires in COVID-19. At the level of the study: T cells, B-cell-depleted T cells, or PBMCs provided the cDNA or gDNA that served as material.

In the authors' workflow: Nucleated cell number was recorded as an estimate derived from reference gene primer amplification. Libraries were prepared by immunoSEQ multiplex PCR; TCRdb keeps only in-frame clonotypes and omits some of them. That table supplies the V and J calls and clone size; D and trimming were determined from the DNA. The sample yields about 150,000 clones, less than 80% seen once. The study drew participants aged about 18 to 89 years from 20 to 30 US areas. Categorization into cohorts depended on clinical history that participants reported. The TCR comes from a woman in her 70s in a cohort exposed to, infected with or recovered from COVID-19 (not recorded which). The sample was PBMCs or T cells enriched from blood (not recorded which). V is TRBV3-1 (or the pseudogene TRBV3-2) and J is TRBJ2-7, with D possibly TRBD2 on 5 matching bases. The CDR3 region has the DNA TGTGCCAGCAGCCAAGAGAGGGCCTACTACGAGCAGTACTTC. As protein: CASSQERAYYEQYF.